What follows are 2 T cell receptor beta chains derived from one specimen sequenced in a study of blood T cell repertoires in COVID-19. Assay used: immunoSEQ multiplex PCR; TCRdb lists only in-frame clones, some missing. Counted here are about 410,000 clones, 70% to 90% occurring once; the ten biggest clones make up roughly 1.4%. Input material: peripheral blood. The receptors shown here come from a young woman with active or convalescent COVID-19.

The chain links TRBV19 to TRBJ2-7; 12 nucleotides align to TRBD1. The J segment lost 0 bases and the V segment lost 6 bases, leaving 15 bases of the junction unmatched. The germline gives CDR1 LNHDA, CDR2 SQIVND (reference sequence). This CDR3 region has 19 residues. In nucleotides, the CDR3 is TGTGCCAGTAGCAGAGATGGGGACAGGGGGCCGTTCAGCTCCTACGAGCAGTACTTC. As protein: CASSRDGDRGPFSSYEQYF.

This clone has a handful of counts. The CDR3 here is CASSTMDRGRTGNTIYF. The CDR3 coding sequence is TGTGCCAGTAGTACGATGGACAGGGGACGGACTGGAAACACCATATATTTT. The chain carries TRBV19 and TRBJ1-3, with 9 bases aligning to TRBD1. This CDR3 contains 17 residues. J lost 2 bases, V lost 4 bases, and 9 bases had no gene match. Germline V lookup: CDR1 LNHDA, CDR2 SQIVND (reference sequence).